The 21 T cell receptor beta chains below were found in one sample sequenced in a study of blood T cell repertoires in COVID-19. Profiled with immunoSEQ multiplex PCR; TCRdb holds only in-frame clones, not every one. The repertoire includes about 200,000 clones, roughly 90% of them detected once, and around 8% sits in the top ten. The sequencing input was PBMCs or T cells enriched from blood (not recorded which). These receptors all stem from a woman in her late teens or twenties who had recovered from COVID-19.

This clone was detected once. The chain uses TRBV7-9 and TRBJ2-7; possible D gene TRBD1, 6 bases. Trimming took 5 bases from V and 3 from J, leaving 11 bases between them. CDR1 and CDR2 (germline): SEHNR, FQNEAQ (reference sequence). The CDR3 is made up of 13 amino acids. The CDR3 DNA follows: TGTGCCAGCAGCAAGGGGGTTCTCTACGAGCAGTACTTC. Translating gives CASSKGVLYEQYF.

The chain couples TRBV6-5 to TRBJ1-2; D not certain. Per germline, CDR1 MNHEY and CDR2 SVGAGI. Trimming took 6 bases from V and 6 from J, leaving 17 bases between them. The CDR3 is 14 amino acids. The CDR3, as DNA: TGTGCCAGCAGACCTGGACTGGACGGCCATGGCTACACCTTC. Protein sequence: CASRPGLDGHGYTF.

The chain joins TRBV5-5 to TRBJ2-3, with D perhaps matching TRBD1 (6 bases). The CDR3 has 14 residues. Trimming removed 0 bases at V and 3 bases at J, with 8 bases between. Germline V gene sequence: CDR1 SGHKS, CDR2 YYEKEE (reference sequence). This chain's CDR3 is CASSLGGRTDTQYF. CDR3 DNA sequence: TGTGCCAGCAGCTTGGGGGGGCGAACAGATACGCAGTATTTT. The whole variable domain, filled in from reference TRBV5-5 and TRBJ2-3, reads DAGVTQSPTHLIKTRGQQVTLRCSPISGHKSVSWYQQVLGQGPQFIFQYYEKEERGRGNFPDRFSARQFPNYSSELNVNALLLGDSALYLCASSLGGRTDTQYFGPGTRLTVL.

The genes are TRBV28 and TRBJ1-6; maybe TRBD1 (6 bases). The germline gives CDR1 MDHEN, CDR2 SYDVKM. The CDR3 consists of 15 residues. Trimming pared 6 bases from V and 10 bases from J, leaving 19 bases between. DNA for the CDR3: TGTGCCAGCAGGACCCCGGGGGGGGCGGCCTCACCCCTCCACTTT. Translating gives CASRTPGGAASPLHF.

This clone was counted only a few times. The chain joins TRBV30 to TRBJ1-3; no clear D. Germline V lookup: CDR1 GTSNPN, CDR2 SVGIG (reference sequence). Trimming shortened V by 4 bases and J by 2 bases, and 6 bases separated the two germline ends. The CDR3 contains 12 residues. Here the CDR3 DNA reads TGTGCCTGGACTCAGACTGGAAACACCATATATTTT. Translation gives CAWTQTGNTIYF.

The gene calls are TRBV11-1 and TRBJ1-5; D call uncertain. The germline V gene encodes CDR1 SGHAT and CDR2 FQDESV (reference sequence). V lost 2 bases, J lost 6 bases, and 14 bases lay in between. The CDR3 runs to 15 residues. The CDR3 bases are TGTGCCAGCAGCTTAAACGGCGGATCCGCTCAGCCCCAGCATTTT. Protein product: CASSLNGGSAQPQHF.

This chain connects TRBV2 to TRBJ1-5; no firm D call. V lost 3 bases to trimming and J lost 0 bases, with 9 bases between them. Germline loops: CDR1 SNHLY, CDR2 FYNNEI. The CDR3 length is 15 residues. The CDR3 reads CASSESGNSNQPQHF. CDR3 sequence (DNA): TGTGCCAGCAGTGAGTCGGGAAATAGCAATCAGCCCCAGCATTTT. Full variable domain (remainder filled in from reference TRBV2 and TRBJ1-5): EPEVTQTPSHQVTQMGQEVILRCVPISNHLYFYWYRQILGQKVEFLVSFYNNEISEKSEIFDDQFSVERPDGSNFTLKIRSTKLEDSAMYFCASSESGNSNQPQHFGDGTRLSIL.

This clone has a single count. V usage is TRBV11-2 and J usage is TRBJ1-1; the D gene is possibly TRBD1 (6 bases). The CDR3 is 15 amino acids. Trimming took off 1 base at V and 4 bases at J, with 13 bases between the two ends. Germline V gene data show CDR1 as SGHAT and CDR2 as FQNNGV. Written as DNA, the CDR3 is TGTGCCAGCAGCTTAGGACTGGGGGCTATCACTGAAGCTTTCTTT. Protein product: CASSLGLGAITEAFF.

The chain employs TRBV6-5 and TRBJ2-7; 12 nucleotides align to TRBD1. V lost 4 bases and J lost 2; bases outside the gene matches: 0. This CDR3 region has 14 residues. CDR1 is MNHEY, CDR2 SVGAGI, per germline. CDR3 bases: TGTGCCAGCAGTTGGGACAGGGGGCCCTACGAGCAGTACTTC. Its translation: CASSWDRGPYEQYF.

V and J are TRBV2 and TRBJ1-2; TRBD1 aligns across 9 bases. CDR3 size: 15 residues. CDR1 is SNHLY and CDR2 is FYNNEI in the germline V gene. Losses at the gene ends were 6 bases for V and 2 bases for J; bases not matched to a gene: 7. CDR3 sequence: CASRPTGTGNYGYTF. CDR3 DNA: TGTGCCAGCAGGCCGACCGGGACAGGGAACTATGGCTACACCTTC.

This clone was detected only once. The gene calls are TRBV28 and TRBJ1-1, with 7 nucleotides matching TRBD1. This CDR3 spans 15 amino acids. Germline V gene lookup returns CDR1 MDHEN and CDR2 SYDVKM. J lost 5 bases, V lost 6 bases, and 12 bases had no gene match. CDR3 sequence: CASRLTGVGFTEAFF. In DNA, the CDR3 is TGTGCCAGCAGATTAACAGGGGTCGGTTTTACTGAAGCTTTCTTT.

This clone was detected only once. The V call is TRBV30, the J call TRBJ1-2, with D possibly being TRBD1 (5 bases). CDR3 size: 13 residues. Germline CDR1 GTSNPN, CDR2 SVGIG (reference sequence). V was pared by 1 base and J by 6 bases, with 12 bases between. CDR3 DNA: TGTGCCTGGAGTGATACGGGACTGGATGGCTACACCTTC. It translates to CAWSDTGLDGYTF. The variable domain in full, with the rest retrieved from reference TRBV30 and TRBJ1-2, is SQTIHQWPATLVQPVGSPLSLECTVEGTSNPNLYWYRQAAGRGLQLLFYSVGIGQISSEVPQNLSASRPQDRQFILSSKKLLLSDSGFYLCAWSDTGLDGYTFGSGTRLTVV.

CDR3 region: CASGQVLVSGTDTQYF. CDR3 coding DNA: TGTGCCAGCGGACAGGTTCTCGTTAGCGGCACAGATACGCAGTATTTT. The chain joins TRBV27 to TRBJ2-3, with 7 bases fitting TRBD1. CDR1 is MNHEY, CDR2 SMNVEV, per germline (reference sequence). J lost 1 base, V lost 8 bases, and 12 bases had no gene match. The length of the CDR3 is 16 residues.

This chain connects TRBV28 to TRBJ2-5; D possibly corresponds to TRBD2 (6 bases). The CDR3 has 14 amino acids. The germline gives CDR1 MDHEN, CDR2 SYDVKM. Trimming removed 5 bases from V and 4 bases from J, with 14 bases in between. The CDR3 DNA reads TGTGCCAGCAGTCTATATAGGGGAGGAGAGACCCAGTACTTC. Encoded protein: CASSLYRGGETQYF.

The CDR3 DNA sequence: TGTGCCAGTAGTATTCGTCCTAGCGGGGGCATCGCGATTTACAATGAGCAGTTCTTC. Translating gives CASSIRPSGGIAIYNEQFF. V and J are TRBV19 and TRBJ2-1; TRBD2 matches 10 bases. Germline values: CDR1 LNHDA, CDR2 SQIVND (reference sequence). V shed 3 bases, J shed 4 bases, and the junction held 15 bases outside the gene matches. The CDR3 is 19 amino acids. The variable domain in full, completed from reference TRBV19 and TRBJ2-1, reads DGGITQSPKYLFRKEGQNVTLSCEQNLNHDAMYWYRQDPGQGLRLIYYSQIVNDFQKGDIAEGYSVSREKKESFPLTVTSAQKNPTAFYLCASSIRPSGGIAIYNEQFFGPGTRLTVL.

Written as DNA, the CDR3 is TGTGCCAGCAGCTCACAGGGGGGTGGAGAGACCCAGTACTTC. It is translated as CASSSQGGGETQYF. V is TRBV7-9 and J is TRBJ2-5; 8 nucleotides line up with TRBD1. Germline V CDR1 and CDR2: SEHNR, FQNEAQ (reference sequence). The junction had 5 bases not matched to a gene; V was cut back by 4 bases and J by 4 bases. CDR3 length: 14 amino acids. Together with reference TRBV7-9 and TRBJ2-5, the CDR3 gives the full variable domain: DTGVSQNPRHKITKRGQNVTFRCDPISEHNRLYWYRQTLGQGPEFLTYFQNEAQLEKSRLLSDRFSAERPKGSFSTLEIQRTEQGDSAMYLCASSSQGGGETQYFGPGTRLLVL.

The rearrangement links TRBV19 to TRBJ1-3; D gene unclear. This CDR3 has 13 residues. V was pared by 5 bases and J by 5 bases, with 10 bases between. Germline CDR1 LNHDA, CDR2 SQIVND (reference sequence). The CDR3 nucleotides read TGTGCCAGTAGTTCCGACATCCGAAACACCATATATTTT. This codes for CASSSDIRNTIYF.

J is TRBJ2-2 and V is TRBV5-8; TRBD1 is a possible D gene (5 bases). There are 15 residues in the CDR3. The V gene lost 2 bases and the J gene lost 0 bases, with 8 bases spanning the gap. Germline CDR1 SGHTS, CDR2 YDEGEE. The CDR3 sequence is CASSLTRANTGELFF. In DNA, the CDR3 is TGTGCCAGCAGCTTAACCAGGGCGAACACCGGGGAGCTGTTTTTT.

The chain links TRBV6-5 to TRBJ2-1; possible D gene TRBD2, 6 bases. CDR3 size: 14 residues. Deletions cut 2 bases from V and 4 bases from J, with 9 bases between. Germline V lookup: CDR1 MNHEY, CDR2 SVGAGI. Written as DNA, the CDR3 is TGTGCCAGCAGTTACCTCGGGGGTTACAATGAGCAGTTCTTC. Its translation is CASSYLGGYNEQFF.

This clone has a single count. The rearrangement links TRBV6-5 to TRBJ2-7; TRBD1 agrees at 9 bases. This CDR3 contains 15 residues. V lost 0 bases, J lost 5 bases, and 5 bases stayed unmatched. Germline values: CDR1 MNHEY, CDR2 SVGAGI. The CDR3 here is CASSYSGTGFHEQYF. The CDR3 bases are TGTGCCAGCAGTTACTCGGGGACAGGGTTCCACGAGCAGTACTTC.

The CDR3: CASSQDTGRGNQPQHF. The CDR3 DNA sequence: TGCGCCAGCAGCCAAGATACGGGCAGGGGCAATCAGCCCCAGCATTTT. The chain combines TRBV4-1 with TRBJ1-5; D may be TRBD1 (5 bases). V gave up 0 bases and J gave up 2 bases, with 11 bases separating them. CDR3 length: 16 residues. Germline V CDR1 and CDR2: MGHRA, YSYEKL.